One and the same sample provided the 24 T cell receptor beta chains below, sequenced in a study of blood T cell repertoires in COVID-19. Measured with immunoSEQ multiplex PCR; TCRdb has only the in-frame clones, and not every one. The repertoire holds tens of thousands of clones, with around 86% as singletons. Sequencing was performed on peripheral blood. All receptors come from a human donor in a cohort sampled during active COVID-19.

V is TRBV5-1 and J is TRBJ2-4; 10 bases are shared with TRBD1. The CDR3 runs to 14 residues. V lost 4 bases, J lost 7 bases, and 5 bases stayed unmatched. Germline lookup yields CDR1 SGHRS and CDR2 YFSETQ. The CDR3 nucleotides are TGCGCCAGCAGCCGAGACAGGGGGCCTAACATTCAGTACTTC. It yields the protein CASSRDRGPNIQYF.

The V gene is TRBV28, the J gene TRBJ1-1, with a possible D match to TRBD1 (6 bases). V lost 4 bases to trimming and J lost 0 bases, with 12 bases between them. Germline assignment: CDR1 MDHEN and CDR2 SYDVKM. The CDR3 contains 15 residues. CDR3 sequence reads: CASSSHKGVNTEAFF. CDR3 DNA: TGTGCCAGCAGTTCCCATAAGGGGGTGAACACTGAAGCTTTCTTT.

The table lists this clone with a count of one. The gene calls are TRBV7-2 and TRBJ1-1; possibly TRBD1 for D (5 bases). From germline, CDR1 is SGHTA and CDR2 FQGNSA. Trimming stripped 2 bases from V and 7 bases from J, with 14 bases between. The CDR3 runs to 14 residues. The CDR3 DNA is TGTGCCAGCAGCTTAAGGCAGGGAATCTTTGAAGCTTTCTTT. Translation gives CASSLRQGIFEAFF. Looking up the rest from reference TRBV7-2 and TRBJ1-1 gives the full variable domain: GAGVSQSPSNKVTEKGKDVELRCDPISGHTALYWYRQSLGQGLEFLIYFQGNSAPDKSGLPSDRFSAERTGGSVSTLTIQRTQQEDSAVYLCASSLRQGIFEAFFGQGTRLTVV.

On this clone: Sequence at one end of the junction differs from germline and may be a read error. CDR3 DNA: TGTGCCACCAGTTCCCACACGACAGCCTACAATGAGCAGTTCTTC. Its protein product is CATSSHTTAYNEQFF. The chain combines TRBV6-6 with TRBJ2-1; D might be TRBD1 (5 bases). This CDR3 has 15 amino acids. Germline lookup yields CDR1 MNHNY and CDR2 SVGAGI (reference sequence).

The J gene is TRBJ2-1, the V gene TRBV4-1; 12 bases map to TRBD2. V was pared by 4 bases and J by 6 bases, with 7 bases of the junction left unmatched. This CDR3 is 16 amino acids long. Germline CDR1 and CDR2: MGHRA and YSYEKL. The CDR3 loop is CASSLRTSGDFNEQFF. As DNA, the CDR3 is TGCGCCAGCAGCCTCAGGACTAGCGGGGACTTCAATGAGCAGTTCTTC.

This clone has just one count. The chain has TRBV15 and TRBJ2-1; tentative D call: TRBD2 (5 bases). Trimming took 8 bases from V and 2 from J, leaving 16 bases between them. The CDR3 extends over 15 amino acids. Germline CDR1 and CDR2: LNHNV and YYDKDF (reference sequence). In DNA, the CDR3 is TGTGCCACCGGTGAGGTGGCGGGTCCCTACAATGAGCAGTTCTTC. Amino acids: CATGEVAGPYNEQFF.

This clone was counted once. The CDR3 nucleotides are TGTGCCAGCAGCCACAGCGACAGGGATGGTAGTGGCTACACCTTC. Its protein product is CASSHSDRDGSGYTF. J is TRBJ1-2 and V is TRBV3-1 (or the pseudogene TRBV3-2); TRBD1 agrees at 7 bases. The CDR3 is 15 residues long. Germline V gene data show CDR1 as LGHDT and CDR2 as YNNKEL (reference sequence). The junction had 11 bases not matched to a gene; V was cut back by 3 bases and J by 7 bases.

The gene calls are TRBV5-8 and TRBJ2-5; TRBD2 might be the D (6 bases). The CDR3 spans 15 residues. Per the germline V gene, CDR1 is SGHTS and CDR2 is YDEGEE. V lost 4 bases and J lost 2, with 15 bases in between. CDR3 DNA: TGTGCCAGCAGCGGGGACTGGGCACTACAAGAGACCCAGTACTTC. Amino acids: CASSGDWALQETQYF.

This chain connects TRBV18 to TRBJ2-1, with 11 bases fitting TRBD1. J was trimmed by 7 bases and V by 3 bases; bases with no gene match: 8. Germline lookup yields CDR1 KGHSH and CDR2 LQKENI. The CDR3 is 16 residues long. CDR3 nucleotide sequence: TGTGCCAGCTCACCCCCGGGACAGGGGGTTGCAAATGAGCAGTTCTTC. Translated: CASSPPGQGVANEQFF.

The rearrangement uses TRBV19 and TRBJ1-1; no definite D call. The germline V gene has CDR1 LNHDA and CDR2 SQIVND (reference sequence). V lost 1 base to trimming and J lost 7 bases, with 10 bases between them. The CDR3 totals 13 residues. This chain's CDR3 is CASSIGAEGEAFF. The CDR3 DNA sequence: TGTGCCAGTAGTATAGGGGCTGAGGGTGAAGCTTTCTTT.

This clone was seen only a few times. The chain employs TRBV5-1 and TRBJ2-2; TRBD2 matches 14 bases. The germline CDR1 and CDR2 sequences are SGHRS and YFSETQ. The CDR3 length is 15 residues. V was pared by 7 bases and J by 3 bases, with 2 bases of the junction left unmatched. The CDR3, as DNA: TGCGCCAGCCTGGGACTAGCGGGAGACACCGGGGAGCTGTTTTTT. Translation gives CASLGLAGDTGELFF. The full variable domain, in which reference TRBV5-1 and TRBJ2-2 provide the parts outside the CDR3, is KAGVTQTPRYLIKTRGQQVTLSCSPISGHRSVSWYQQTPGQGLQFLFEYFSETQRNKGNFPGRFSGRQFSNSRSEMNVSTLELGDSALYLCASLGLAGDTGELFFGEGSRLTVL.

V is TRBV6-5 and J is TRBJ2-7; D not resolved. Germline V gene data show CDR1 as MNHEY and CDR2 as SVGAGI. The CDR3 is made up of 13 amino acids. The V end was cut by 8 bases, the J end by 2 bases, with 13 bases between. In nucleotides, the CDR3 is TGTGCCAGCCGAGGAACACTGGCCTACGAGCAGTACTTC. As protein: CASRGTLAYEQYF.

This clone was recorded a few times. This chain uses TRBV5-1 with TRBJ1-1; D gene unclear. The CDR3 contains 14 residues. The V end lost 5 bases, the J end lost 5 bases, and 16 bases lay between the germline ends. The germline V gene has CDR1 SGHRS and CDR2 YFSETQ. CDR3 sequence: CASRPVQAGTEAFF. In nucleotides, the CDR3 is TGCGCCAGCAGACCCGTGCAGGCGGGGACTGAAGCTTTCTTT.

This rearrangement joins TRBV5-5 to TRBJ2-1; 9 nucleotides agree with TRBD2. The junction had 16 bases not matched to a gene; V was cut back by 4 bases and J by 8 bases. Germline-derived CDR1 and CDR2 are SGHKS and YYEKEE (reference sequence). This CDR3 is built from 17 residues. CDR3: CASSREVSSGNIDEQFF. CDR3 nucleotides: TGTGCCAGCAGCCGGGAGGTGTCTAGCGGGAACATCGATGAGCAGTTCTTC.

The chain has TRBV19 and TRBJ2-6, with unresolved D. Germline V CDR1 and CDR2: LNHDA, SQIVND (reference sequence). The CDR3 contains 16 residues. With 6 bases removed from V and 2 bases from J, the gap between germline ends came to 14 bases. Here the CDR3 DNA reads TGTGCCAGTAGAAATGGCAGAGAGGCTGGGGCCAACGTCCTGACTTTC. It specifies CASRNGREAGANVLTF. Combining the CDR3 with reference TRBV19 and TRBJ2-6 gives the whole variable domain DGGITQSPKYLFRKEGQNVTLSCEQNLNHDAMYWYRQDPGQGLRLIYYSQIVNDFQKGDIAEGYSVSREKKESFPLTVTSAQKNPTAFYLCASRNGREAGANVLTFGAGSRLTVL.

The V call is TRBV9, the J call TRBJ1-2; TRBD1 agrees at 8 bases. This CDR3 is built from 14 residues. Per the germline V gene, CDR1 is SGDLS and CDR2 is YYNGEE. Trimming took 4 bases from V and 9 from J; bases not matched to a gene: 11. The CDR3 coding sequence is TGTGCCAGCAGCTCCGAAGGACAGGGAAGGAGCTACACCTTC. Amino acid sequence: CASSSEGQGRSYTF.

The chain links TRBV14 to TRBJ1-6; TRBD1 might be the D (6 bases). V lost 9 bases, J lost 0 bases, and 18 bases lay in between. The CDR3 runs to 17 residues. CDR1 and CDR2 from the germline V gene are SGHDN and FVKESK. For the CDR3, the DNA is TGTGCCAGTCACTCTACAGGGAAGAGCTCCTATAATTCACCCCTCCACTTT. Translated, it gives CASHSTGKSSYNSPLHF.

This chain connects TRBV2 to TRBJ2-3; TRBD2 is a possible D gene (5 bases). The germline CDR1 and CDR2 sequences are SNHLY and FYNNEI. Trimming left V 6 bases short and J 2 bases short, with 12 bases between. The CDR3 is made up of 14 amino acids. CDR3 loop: CASRSGYSTDTQYF. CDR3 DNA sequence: TGTGCCAGCAGAAGCGGCTACTCCACAGATACGCAGTATTTT. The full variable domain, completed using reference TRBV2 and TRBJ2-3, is EPEVTQTPSHQVTQMGQEVILRCVPISNHLYFYWYRQILGQKVEFLVSFYNNEISEKSEIFDDQFSVERPDGSNFTLKIRSTKLEDSAMYFCASRSGYSTDTQYFGPGTRLTVL.

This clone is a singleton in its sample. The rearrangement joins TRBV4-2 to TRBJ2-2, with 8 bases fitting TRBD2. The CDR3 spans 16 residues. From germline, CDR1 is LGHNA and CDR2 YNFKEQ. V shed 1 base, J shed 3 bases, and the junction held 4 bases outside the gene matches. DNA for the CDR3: TGTGCCAGCAGCCAAGGAGAAGCGGGGGACACCGGGGAGCTGTTTTTT. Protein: CASSQGEAGDTGELFF.

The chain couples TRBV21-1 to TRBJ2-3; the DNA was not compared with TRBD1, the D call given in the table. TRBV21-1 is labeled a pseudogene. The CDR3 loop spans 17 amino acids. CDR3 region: CASSARRTGGGTDTQYF. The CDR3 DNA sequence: TGTGCCAGCAGCGCCCGAAGGACAGGAGGAGGGACAGATACGCAGTATTTT.

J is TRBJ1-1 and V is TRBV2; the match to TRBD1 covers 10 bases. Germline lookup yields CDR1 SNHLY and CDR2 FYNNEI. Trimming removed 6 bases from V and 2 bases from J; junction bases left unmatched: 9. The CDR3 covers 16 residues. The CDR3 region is CASRGDRGRSNTEAFF. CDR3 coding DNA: TGTGCCAGCAGAGGAGACAGGGGGCGTAGTAACACTGAAGCTTTCTTT.

The CDR3 loop reads CAIRGQGAGGTQYF. The CDR3 region has the DNA TGTGCCATCAGAGGACAGGGGGCAGGGGGGACCCAGTACTTC. The chain uses TRBV10-3 and TRBJ2-5; TRBD1 agrees at 11 bases. Germline V CDR1 and CDR2: ENHRY, SYGVKD. This CDR3 spans 14 amino acids. The V and J ends lost 6 bases and 7 bases, in that order; junction bases with no gene match: 7.

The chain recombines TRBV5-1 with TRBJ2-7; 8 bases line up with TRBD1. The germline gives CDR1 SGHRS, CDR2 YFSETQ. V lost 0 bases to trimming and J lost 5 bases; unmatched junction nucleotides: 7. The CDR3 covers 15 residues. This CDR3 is CASSLGAGGVDEQYF. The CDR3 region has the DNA TGCGCCAGCAGCTTGGGAGCAGGGGGCGTCGACGAGCAGTACTTC.

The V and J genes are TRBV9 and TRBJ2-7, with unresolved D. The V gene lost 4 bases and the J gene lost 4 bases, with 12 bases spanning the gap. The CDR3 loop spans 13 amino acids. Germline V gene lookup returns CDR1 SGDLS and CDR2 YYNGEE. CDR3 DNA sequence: TGTGCCAGCAGCAGGCAGGTCGATTACGAGCAGTACTTC. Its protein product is CASSRQVDYEQYF.